This T cell receptor beta chain came from a study of cytomegalovirus exposure and HLA in healthy donors. The overall study: In an earlier analysis, around 120 million unique TCR beta sequences were found from about 179 million T cells. Study-wide findings and caveats: When analyzed later, a missense DCLRE1C variant was found to be linked to TCR beta V- and J-gene trimming.

These donors counted as nominally healthy when sampled, but unrecorded immune exposures were likely. About this clone itself: Antigen specificity is unknown.

The PCR ran on 60 Vbeta and 13 Jbeta primers. Clones were sequenced by immunoSEQ multiplex PCR, and TCRdb holds only the in-frame ones, with some missing. The repertoire consists of some 150,000 clones, with approximately 79% occurring once and the leading ten covering approximately 4.3%. In germline, CDR1 is LGHNA, CDR2 YSLEER. This CDR3 comprises 14 residues. With V trimmed by 3 bases and J by 6 bases, 6 bases remained unmatched. The sample taken for sequencing was PBMCs. The sequence came from a man between 18 and 29 years old in good health and CMV-seropositive. The V and J genes are TRBV4-3 and TRBJ1-1, with 8 bases that match TRBD1. In nucleotides, the CDR3 is TGCGCCAGCAGCCAGACAGGGGTTTCACCTGAAGCTTTCTTT. Translation: CASSQTGVSPEAFF.